Reported below is one T cell receptor (beta chain). Its antigen is not known. The sample comes from a study of T-cell reconstitution after alpha-beta-depleted transplantation in children. The TCRbeta library incorporated unique molecular identifiers. One entry per CDR3 protein results from TCRdb running MiXCR on the PCR reads. Of approximately 300,000 distinct CDR3 sequences in the sample, over 7.5% were seen once. Germline CDR1 is MGHRA and CDR2 is YSYEKL. The V gene lost 4 bases and the J gene lost 2 bases, with 11 bases spanning the gap. The CDR3 length is 14 residues. General study results and limits: It was newly produced T cells that mostly accounted for T-cell counts and diversity one year after transplant. Surviving recipient T cells and thymic progenitors accounted for the high day-60 TCRbeta diversity observed in some patients. Several hundred expanded graft clones reportedly were the source of alpha-beta T cells about two months after transplant.

The chain employs TRBV4-1 and TRBJ1-2, with no clear D. This specimen consisted of peripheral blood, obtained 360 days after TCRalphabeta/CD19-depleted stem cell transplant. The source is a female patient between 2 and 15 years old who had a stem cell transplant for Fanconi anemia, so the T cells may come from the graft donor. The CDR3 loop reads CASSLIGENYGYTF. As DNA, the CDR3 is TGCGCCAGCAGCCTAATTGGGGAGAACTATGGCTACACCTTC.